The source of this T cell receptor (beta chain) is a study of T cells expressing NK-cell markers. The wider study: Sorted CD3+CD56+NKG2C+, CD3+CD56+NKG2C- and CD3+CD56-NKG2C+ T cells provided the TCR beta repertoires.

After re-calling the 5' RACE reads, TCRdb lists one entry per CDR3 protein, DNA absent. Recorded for this sample: fewer than 400,000 distinct CDR3 sequences. The CDR3 is 14 residues long. Per the germline V gene, CDR1 is KGHDR and CDR2 is SFDVKD. Comment on this clonotype: Its antigen is still unknown.

Whole-study findings and limits: Researchers report these clonotypes also headed the CD3+CD56-NKG2C+ fraction in a few donors. Specificity for HCMV among expanded NKG2C+ T cell clones was not established.

The chain is built from TRBV24-1 and TRBJ2-2; the D call from TCRdb, TRBD1, cannot be confirmed without DNA. This clonotype was obtained from a man aged 18-75 years in good health. The sequencing input was blood T cells: a sorted CD56 or NKG2C T cell subset, CD4+ or CD8+ T cells, or bulk PBMC T cells (not recorded which). The CDR3 loop is CATSDWDGTGELFF.